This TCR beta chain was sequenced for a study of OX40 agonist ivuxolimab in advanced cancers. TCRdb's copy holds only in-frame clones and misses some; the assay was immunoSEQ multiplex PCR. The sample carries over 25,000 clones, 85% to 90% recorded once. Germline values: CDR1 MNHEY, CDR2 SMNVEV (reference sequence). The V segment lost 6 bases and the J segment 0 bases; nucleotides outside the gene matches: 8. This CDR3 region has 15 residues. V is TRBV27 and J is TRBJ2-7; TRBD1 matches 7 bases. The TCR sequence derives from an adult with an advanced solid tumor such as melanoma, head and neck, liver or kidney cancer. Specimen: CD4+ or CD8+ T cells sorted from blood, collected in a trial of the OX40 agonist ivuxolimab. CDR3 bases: TGTGCCAGCAGCTACGGGACAGCAAGCTCCTACGAGCAGTACTTC. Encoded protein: CASSYGTASSYEQYF.